The 30 T cell receptor beta chains presented below share a single source sample, sequenced in a study of memory CD4+ T cells and cytomegalovirus serostatus. Single viable CD3+CD4+CD8-CD45RO+ cells were sorted as the memory CD4+ T cells. Method: immunoSEQ multiplex PCR; TCRdb's copy keeps in-frame clones and lacks some. Of tens of thousands of clones in the sample, around four fifths were seen once. The sequenced material came from memory CD4+ T cells from blood. These receptors were taken from an adult in good health and CMV-seropositive.

The sample holds one count of this clone. The CDR3 loop reads CASSGHSQMQETQYF. For the CDR3, the DNA is TGTGCCAGCAGTGGGCACTCTCAAATGCAAGAGACCCAGTACTTC. The J gene is TRBJ2-5, the V gene TRBV2; D is ambiguous. The CDR3 runs 15 residues. Germline CDR1 is SNHLY and CDR2 is FYNNEI. V dropped 4 bases and J dropped 2 bases, with 14 bases sitting between them.

This sequence joins TRBV4-3 and TRBJ1-2; tentative D call: TRBD1 (6 bases). The CDR3 consists of 15 residues. The germline gives CDR1 LGHNA, CDR2 YSLEER. V lost 0 bases to trimming and J lost 8 bases, with 16 bases between them. The chain's CDR3 is CASSQERTGGEGYTF. CDR3 DNA sequence: TGCGCCAGCAGCCAAGAGAGGACGGGGGGCGAAGGCTACACCTTC.

The V and J genes are TRBV2 and TRBJ2-2; D is perhaps TRBD2 (6 bases). V gave up 4 bases and J gave up 7 bases, with 16 bases separating them. The length of the CDR3 is 15 residues. Per the germline V gene, CDR1 is SNHLY and CDR2 is FYNNEI. The CDR3 sequence is CASSVSGVGNGELFF. CDR3 bases: TGTGCCAGCAGTGTATCGGGAGTTGGGAACGGGGAGCTGTTTTTT.

This chain uses TRBV7-3 with TRBJ1-6; tentatively, D is TRBD1 (5 bases). This CDR3 has 13 residues. Germline lookup yields CDR1 SGHTA and CDR2 FQGTGA. V lost 5 bases and J lost 11, with 13 bases in between. In DNA form, the CDR3 reads TGTGCCAGCAGCCCAAGTGGGGGTGCACCCCTCCACTTT. Protein: CASSPSGGAPLHF.

The chain carries TRBV6-1 and TRBJ1-1; D call uncertain. Deletions cut 0 bases from V and 5 bases from J, with 4 bases between. Germline CDR1 and CDR2: MNHNS and SASEGT. This CDR3 spans 12 amino acids. The CDR3 DNA reads as TGTGCCAGCAGTGAAGCCCCTACTGAAGCTTTCTTT. Amino acids: CASSEAPTEAFF.

The V gene is TRBV27, the J gene TRBJ2-1; D is uncertain. This CDR3 comprises 13 residues. CDR1 and CDR2 from the germline V gene are MNHEY and SMNVEV (reference sequence). V gave up 6 bases and J gave up 8 bases, with 14 bases separating them. CDR3 amino acids: CASRLMGYDEQFF. The CDR3 DNA is TGTGCCAGCAGACTTATGGGGTACGATGAGCAGTTCTTC.

The rearrangement joins TRBV6-6 to TRBJ1-6; D not certain. Deletions cut 10 bases from V and 12 bases from J, with 16 bases between. The CDR3 runs to 12 residues. Germline loops: CDR1 MNHNY, CDR2 SVGAGI (reference sequence). This CDR3 is CATRVLNEPLHF. DNA of the CDR3: TGTGCCACGAGGGTCCTCAATGAACCCCTCCACTTT.

The V gene is TRBV7-8, the J gene TRBJ1-4, with 8 nucleotides matching TRBD1. The V gene's germline CDR1 is SGHVS and CDR2 FQNEAQ. Unmatched junction bases numbered 13, after V lost 5 bases and J lost 2 bases. The CDR3 is 18 residues long. The CDR3 loop reads CASSPSAGGLYTNEKLFF. DNA of the CDR3: TGTGCCAGCAGCCCCTCTGCAGGGGGCCTCTACACTAATGAAAAACTGTTTTTT.

In its sample, this clone was seen once. The rearrangement links TRBV5-1 to TRBJ1-4; no definite D call. Germline-derived CDR1 and CDR2 are SGHRS and YFSETQ. The CDR3 is made up of 16 amino acids. The V end lost 3 bases, the J end lost 0 bases, and 12 bases lay between the germline ends. This chain's CDR3 is CASSSQAGATNEKLFF. CDR3 in DNA: TGCGCCAGCAGCTCCCAGGCAGGCGCAACTAATGAAAAACTGTTTTTT. The full variable domain, rest sourced from reference TRBV5-1 and TRBJ1-4, is KAGVTQTPRYLIKTRGQQVTLSCSPISGHRSVSWYQQTPGQGLQFLFEYFSETQRNKGNFPGRFSGRQFSNSRSEMNVSTLELGDSALYLCASSSQAGATNEKLFFGSGTQLSVL.

The V call is TRBV4-2, the J call TRBJ1-2; D is possibly TRBD1 (5 bases). From germline, CDR1 is LGHNA and CDR2 YNFKEQ. The V end lost 4 bases, the J end lost 8 bases, and 14 bases lay between the germline ends. The length of the CDR3 is 13 residues. The CDR3 DNA sequence: TGTGCCAGCAGCCCGAGGGCAGGGTCGGGCTACACCTTC. Encoded protein: CASSPRAGSGYTF.

The gene calls are TRBV18 and TRBJ2-7; 7 nucleotides align to TRBD1. V was pared by 4 bases and J by 2 bases, with 5 bases of the junction left unmatched. The germline V gene has CDR1 KGHSH and CDR2 LQKENI. CDR3 length: 14 residues. CDR3 in amino acids: CASSQGAQTYEQYF. The CDR3 nucleotides read TGTGCCAGCTCACAGGGGGCGCAGACCTACGAGCAGTACTTC.

This clone turned up a few times. This sequence joins TRBV5-6 and TRBJ1-2; tentative D call: TRBD1 (5 bases). V lost 4 bases to trimming and J lost 0 bases, with 22 bases between them. The CDR3 is 18 amino acids. The V gene's germline CDR1 is SGHDT and CDR2 YYEEEE. CDR3 sequence reads: CASSPTGRTGLANYGYTF. The CDR3 DNA reads TGTGCCAGCAGCCCGACGGGGCGTACCGGCTTAGCTAACTATGGCTACACCTTC.

This chain connects TRBV14 to TRBJ1-5, with TRBD1 matching over 7 bases. The germline V gene encodes CDR1 SGHDN and CDR2 FVKESK. The CDR3 sequence is 15 residues long. J was trimmed by 0 bases and V by 4 bases; bases with no gene match: 3. CDR3 sequence reads: CASSPDRPSNQPQHF. In nucleotides, the CDR3 is TGTGCCAGCAGCCCGGACAGGCCTAGCAATCAGCCCCAGCATTTT.

The CDR3 reads CASQDSSGGRTEAFF. The DNA of the CDR3 is TGTGCCAGCCAGGACAGTTCCGGAGGAAGAACTGAAGCTTTCTTT. V and J are TRBV6-1 and TRBJ1-1; D is possibly TRBD1 (6 bases). V was shortened by 8 bases and J by 5 bases, with 21 bases between the two germline ends. Germline CDR1 is MNHNS and CDR2 is SASEGT. The CDR3 contains 15 residues.

V and J are TRBV7-9 and TRBJ1-2; 7 bases agree with TRBD1. V shed 1 base, J shed 6 bases, and the junction held 8 bases outside the gene matches. The CDR3 is 15 amino acids. Per the germline V gene, CDR1 is SEHNR and CDR2 is FQNEAQ (reference sequence). As DNA, the CDR3 is TGTGCCAGCAGCTTAGAGGCCAGGGGGACAGATGGCTACACCTTC. This translates into CASSLEARGTDGYTF.

The chain recombines TRBV7-2 with TRBJ1-2; 7 bases agree with TRBD1. CDR1 and CDR2 from the germline V gene are SGHTA and FQGNSA. The CDR3 has 16 amino acids. The V segment lost 5 bases and the J segment 5 bases; nucleotides outside the gene matches: 14. The DNA of the CDR3 is TGTGCCAGCAGCCAGGGGGGCGGCAGGGTTTCTTATGGCTACACCTTC. It codes for CASSQGGGRVSYGYTF.

V usage is TRBV7-2 and J usage is TRBJ1-6; D may be TRBD1 (5 bases). The CDR3 consists of 18 residues. In germline, CDR1 is SGHTA, CDR2 FQGNSA. V lost 5 bases, J lost 0 bases, and 17 bases lay in between. The CDR3 protein is CASSRRQPRSSYNSPLHF. The CDR3 DNA reads TGTGCCAGCAGCCGCAGACAGCCGAGGAGCTCCTATAATTCACCCCTCCACTTT.

V and J are TRBV6-1 and TRBJ1-6, with no clear D. V gave up 4 bases and J gave up 8 bases, with 9 bases separating them. This CDR3 is 13 amino acids long. Germline CDR1 reads MNHNS; CDR2 reads SASEGT. The CDR3 sequence is CASSASQHSPLHF. DNA of the CDR3: TGTGCCAGCAGTGCGTCCCAGCATTCACCCCTCCACTTT.

The V gene is TRBV5-1, the J gene TRBJ1-2; tentatively, D is TRBD1 (5 bases). The CDR3 is 13 residues long. CDR1 SGHRS and CDR2 YFSETQ come from the germline V gene. Trimming took off 5 bases at V and 6 bases at J, with 14 bases between the two ends. For the CDR3, the DNA is TGCGCCAGCAGTTCCCAGGGAATCGATGGCTACACCTTC. Translating gives CASSSQGIDGYTF.

The chain employs TRBV5-1 and TRBJ2-5; TRBD1 aligns across 10 bases. Germline V gene data show CDR1 as SGHRS and CDR2 as YFSETQ. The CDR3 runs to 15 residues. V trimming: 3 bases; J trimming: 3 bases; junction bases outside the gene matches: 5. The CDR3 protein is CASSSPGTGEETQYF. CDR3 bases: TGCGCCAGCAGCTCCCCCGGGACAGGGGAAGAGACCCAGTACTTC.

The chain employs TRBV19 and TRBJ2-1; 9 bases match TRBD2. CDR1 and CDR2 from the germline V gene are LNHDA and SQIVND (reference sequence). Losses at the gene ends were 6 bases for V and 4 bases for J; bases not matched to a gene: 10. The CDR3 runs 16 residues. In DNA form, the CDR3 reads TGTGCCAGTAGGGACTCCGGGACTAGCCAATACAATGAGCAGTTCTTC. Its translation: CASRDSGTSQYNEQFF.

The V and J genes are TRBV2 and TRBJ2-7; D gene uncertain. V lost 6 bases to trimming and J lost 0 bases, with 12 bases between them. The CDR3 is 14 residues long. The germline CDR1 and CDR2 sequences are SNHLY and FYNNEI. The CDR3 region is CASRDAWSSYEQYF. The DNA of the CDR3 is TGTGCCAGCAGGGATGCGTGGAGCTCCTACGAGCAGTACTTC.

The gene calls are TRBV7-9 and TRBJ1-2; 9 bases fit TRBD1. The CDR3 extends over 14 amino acids. J gave up 7 bases and V 3 bases, and 6 bases lay outside the gene matches. Germline V lookup: CDR1 SEHNR, CDR2 FQNEAQ (reference sequence). The CDR3 DNA is TGTGCCAGCAGCTTTTCCACAGGGGGCCGTGGCTACACCTTC. Encoded protein: CASSFSTGGRGYTF.

V and J are TRBV5-1 and TRBJ2-2; the D is unclear. CDR1 and CDR2 from the germline V gene are SGHRS and YFSETQ. The V gene lost 5 bases and the J gene lost 0 bases, with 17 bases spanning the gap. This CDR3 is 17 amino acids long. This chain's CDR3 is CASSPQARRTNTGELFF. The CDR3 DNA reads TGCGCCAGCAGTCCTCAGGCACGAAGGACGAACACCGGGGAGCTGTTTTTT.

The chain couples TRBV5-1 to TRBJ1-4; no reliable D call. Germline CDR1 reads SGHRS; CDR2 reads YFSETQ. The CDR3 has 15 amino acids. With 4 bases removed from V and 4 bases from J, the gap between germline ends came to 14 bases. The CDR3 region is CASSPARQVNEKLFF. The CDR3 DNA reads as TGCGCCAGCAGCCCGGCGCGCCAGGTTAATGAAAAACTGTTTTTT.

The chain uses TRBV29-1 and TRBJ2-2; D is tentatively TRBD1 or TRBD2 (5 bases each). Germline lookup yields CDR1 SQVTM and CDR2 ANQGSEA. V lost 6 bases to trimming and J lost 6 bases, with 8 bases between them. The CDR3 runs 11 residues. The CDR3 bases are TGCAGCGTCGGGGCCCCCGGGGAGCTGTTTTTT. It translates to CSVGAPGELFF.

This chain links TRBV2 with TRBJ2-2, with 16 bases matching TRBD2. The CDR3 totals 19 residues. Unmatched junction bases numbered 12, after V lost 6 bases and J lost 5 bases. Germline loops: CDR1 SNHLY, CDR2 FYNNEI. The CDR3: CASRDDPGLAGGPTGELFF. The CDR3 coding sequence is TGTGCCAGCAGAGACGATCCGGGACTAGCGGGAGGGCCGACCGGGGAGCTGTTTTTT.

In the case of this clone: An end of the junction does not agree with germline; a read error may underlie this. CDR3 in DNA: TGTGCCAGCAGGGAAGACAGGGCTGTTGGGACTGAAGCTTTCTTT. Its protein is CASREDRAVGTEAFF. This chain joins TRBV2 and TRBJ1-1; 7 bases align to TRBD1. This CDR3 has 15 residues. Germline lookup yields CDR1 SNHLY and CDR2 FYNNEI. Supplemented by reference TRBV2 and TRBJ1-1, the full variable domain reads EPEVTQTPSHQVTQMGQEVILRCVPISNHLYFYWYRQILGQKVEFLVSFYNNEISEKSEIFDDQFSVERPDGSNFTLKIRSTKLEDSAMYFCASREDRAVGTEAFFGQGTRLTVV.

This chain connects TRBV5-4 to TRBJ2-2, with unresolved D. The CDR3 runs to 13 residues. With 4 bases removed from V and 6 bases from J, the gap between germline ends came to 10 bases. The germline V gene encodes CDR1 SGHNT and CDR2 YYREEE (reference sequence). The CDR3 is CASSPSPAGELFF. The CDR3 DNA sequence: TGTGCCAGCAGCCCCTCCCCGGCCGGGGAGCTGTTTTTT.

The chain employs TRBV29-1 and TRBJ1-1; no clear D. In germline, CDR1 is SQVTM, CDR2 ANQGSEA. This CDR3 is 11 amino acids long. Trimming took 4 bases from V and 7 from J, leaving 10 bases between them. The CDR3 sequence: CSVAPGIEAFF. In DNA, the CDR3 is TGCAGCGTTGCACCCGGGATTGAAGCTTTCTTT.